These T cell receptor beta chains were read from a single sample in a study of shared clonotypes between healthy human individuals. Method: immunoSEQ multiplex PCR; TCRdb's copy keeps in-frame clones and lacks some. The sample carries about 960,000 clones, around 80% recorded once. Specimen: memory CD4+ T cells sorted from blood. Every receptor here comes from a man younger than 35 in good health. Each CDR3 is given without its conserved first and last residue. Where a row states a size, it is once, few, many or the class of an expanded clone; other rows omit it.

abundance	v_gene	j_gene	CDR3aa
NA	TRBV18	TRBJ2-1	ASSPGGGPGNEQF
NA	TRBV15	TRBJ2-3	ATKGRGEIGADTQY
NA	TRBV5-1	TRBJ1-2	ASSSTGGNYGYT
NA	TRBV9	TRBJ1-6	ASSGDIHGSPLH
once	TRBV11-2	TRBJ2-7	ASSLVGQPWDEQY
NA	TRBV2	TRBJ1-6	ASIEGAAYNSPLH
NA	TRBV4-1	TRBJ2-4	ASSPSDRSNIQY
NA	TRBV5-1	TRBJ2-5	ASSLEGRSETQY
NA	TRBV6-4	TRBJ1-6	ASSVETGPSPLH
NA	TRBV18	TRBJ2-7	ASSRGASGPTYEQY
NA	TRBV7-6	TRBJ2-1	ASSLSGDYNEQF
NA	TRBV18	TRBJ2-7	ASSLSYEQY
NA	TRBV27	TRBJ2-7	ASSLRRSSYEQY
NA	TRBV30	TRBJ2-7	AWSRYRGRYEQY
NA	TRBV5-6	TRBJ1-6	ASSGRTGSTSPLH
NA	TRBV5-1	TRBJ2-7	ASSSSGYEQY
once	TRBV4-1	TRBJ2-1	ASSQDPAGTRNEQF
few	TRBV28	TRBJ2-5	ASSKTGVKETQY
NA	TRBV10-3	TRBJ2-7	AISESVTPYEQY
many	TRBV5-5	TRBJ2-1	ASSFSPQNYNEQF
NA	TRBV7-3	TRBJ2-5	ASSKSTQETQY
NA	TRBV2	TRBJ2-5	ASSQNWKETQY
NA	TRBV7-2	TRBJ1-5	ASSSAGGQPQH
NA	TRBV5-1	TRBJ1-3	ASSSQGGSDLGNTIY
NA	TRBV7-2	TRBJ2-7	ASSFGGGASHEQY
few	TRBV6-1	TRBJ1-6	ASSDTGTGGGNSPLH
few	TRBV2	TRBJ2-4	ASRGQGNIQY
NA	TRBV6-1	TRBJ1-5	ASSKGVSNQPQH
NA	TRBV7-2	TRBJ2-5	ASSPRTEETQY